This T cell receptor (beta chain) comes out of a study of cytomegalovirus exposure and HLA in healthy donors. Notes on this clone: The same CDR3 can be traced to other DNA sequences in this sample.

PCR employed 60 Vbeta and 13 Jbeta primers. The method was immunoSEQ multiplex PCR; TCRdb's version includes in-frame clones alone and lacks a portion of them. The table includes more than 85,000 clones, 80% to 85% detected once. Per the germline V gene, CDR1 is SGHRS and CDR2 is YFSETQ. The CDR3 covers 13 residues. V lost 0 bases and J 2 bases, leaving 5 bases between the germline ends. This TCR was recovered from a woman aged 55-70 years in good health and CMV-seropositive. The genes are TRBV5-1 and TRBJ2-5; D unresolved. Source material: PBMCs. In DNA form, the CDR3 reads TGCGCCAGCAGCTTGGCCAGACAAGAGACCCAGTACTTC. Protein product: CASSLARQETQYF.